These T cell receptor beta chains were read from a single sample in a study of shared T cell receptors in the human thymus. Assay used: immunoSEQ multiplex PCR; TCRdb lists only in-frame clones, some missing. The sample carries more than 550,000 clones, 70% to 90% recorded once. The sample also formed part of further work on human thymus T cells.

Sequencing was done on a sample of thymocytes. The receptor set was obtained from a girl less than two years old with a congenital heart defect. CDR3s include the opening cysteine and the closing phenylalanine or tryptophan. The D gene is left open where the match is weak. The listing skips clone size in some rows; elsewhere it reads once, few, many or a size class.

J: TRBJ2-4
V: TRBV28
D: NA
size: NA
DNA: TGTGCCAGCAGTTGGGCCCTCACCCTCCTAGCCAAAAACATTCAGTACTTC
CDR3: CASSWALTLLAKNIQYF

J: TRBJ2-7
V: TRBV27
D: TRBD1
size: few
DNA: TGTGCCAGCAGTTTCACGGGACAGGGCTCGCCCTACGAGCAGTACTTC
CDR3: CASSFTGQGSPYEQYF

J: TRBJ2-1
V: TRBV27
D: NA
size: NA
DNA: TGTGCCAGCAGTCCAGAAAGAGACAGGCGCAATGAGCAGTTCTTC
CDR3: CASSPERDRRNEQFF

J: TRBJ2-7
V: TRBV9
D: TRBD1
size: few
DNA: TGTGCCAGCAGCGCGACAGGGGGCGCCGGTAACGACGAGCAGTACTTC
CDR3: CASSATGGAGNDEQYF

J: TRBJ1-6
V: TRBV2
D: NA
size: NA
DNA: TGTGCCAGCGAGCGGCAGAGAGATTCACCCCTCCACTTT
CDR3: CASERQRDSPLHF

J: TRBJ1-2
V: TRBV9
D: NA
size: once
DNA: TGTGCCAGCGGGCAGCTCCCTAAGAACTATGGCTACACCTTC
CDR3: CASGQLPKNYGYTF

J: TRBJ1-5
V: TRBV7-2
D: TRBD1
size: NA
DNA: TGTGCCAGCAGCTTAACCCACTCGGACAGGGCAGGCAATCAGCCCCAGCATTTT
CDR3: CASSLTHSDRAGNQPQHF

J: TRBJ1-4
V: TRBV2
D: NA
size: NA
DNA: TGTGCCAGCAACAGGGCTGCAACTAATGAAAAACTGTTTTTT
CDR3: CASNRAATNEKLFF

J: TRBJ2-7
V: TRBV7-2
D: NA
size: once
DNA: TGTGCCAGCAGCTGGATACAGGGATGGGGCTCCTACGAGCAGTACTTC
CDR3: CASSWIQGWGSYEQYF

J: TRBJ2-3
V: TRBV7-2
D: TRBD2
size: once
DNA: TGTGCCAGCAGCTGTGCGGGGGGGGCCGTTGGCACAGTTACGCAGTATTTT
CDR3: CASSCAGGAVGTVTQYF

J: TRBJ2-7
V: TRBV7-9
D: TRBD1
size: NA
DNA: TGTGCCAGCAGCCGTCAGGGGGCTTACGAGCAGTACTTC
CDR3: CASSRQGAYEQYF

J: TRBJ1-4
V: TRBV15
D: NA
size: NA
DNA: TGTGCCACCAGCAGAGCTCCCTATGAAAAACTGTTTTTT
CDR3: CATSRAPYEKLFF

J: TRBJ2-1
V: TRBV10-3
D: NA
size: NA
DNA: TGTGCCATCAGTGACCGGGAGTCTTACAATGAGCAGTTCTTC
CDR3: CAISDRESYNEQFF

J: TRBJ2-1
V: TRBV4-1
D: NA
size: NA
DNA: TGCGCCAGCAGCCAAAGGGAGCGTCAGACAGGCCACAATGAGCAGTTCTTC
CDR3: CASSQRERQTGHNEQFF

J: TRBJ1-3
V: TRBV2
D: NA
size: NA
DNA: TGTGCCAGCACTCGGGGGTCTGGAAACACCATATATTTT
CDR3: CASTRGSGNTIYF

J: TRBJ1-1
V: TRBV14
D: NA
size: few
DNA: TGTGCCAGCAGCCCCTCCGGGGGGGCAACTGAAGCTTTCTTT
CDR3: CASSPSGGATEAFF

J: TRBJ2-3
V: TRBV2
D: TRBD2
size: once
DNA: TGTGCCAGCAGAACCGGGACTAGCGGGGGGATATATACGCAGTATTTT
CDR3: CASRTGTSGGIYTQYF

J: TRBJ1-3
V: TRBV29-1
D: NA
size: once
DNA: TGCAGCGCCTTACCGACAGCCTATGGAAACACCATATATTTT
CDR3: CSALPTAYGNTIYF

J: TRBJ2-1
V: TRBV2
D: NA
size: NA
DNA: TGTGCCAGCAAGGCTGTGGGGCGGGGGCCGCGAAGCTCCTACAATGAGCAGTTCTTC
CDR3: CASKAVGRGPRSSYNEQFF

J: TRBJ2-5
V: TRBV28
D: NA
size: NA
DNA: TGTGCCAGCAGTTTAAAGTCATCCAGGGCCCAGTACTTC
CDR3: CASSLKSSRAQYF

J: TRBJ1-5
V: TRBV10-2
D: TRBD1
size: NA
DNA: TGCGCCAGCAGGAGGGGGCCCGGACGGGATCAGCCCCAGCATTTT
CDR3: CASRRGPGRDQPQHF

J: TRBJ1-2
V: TRBV11-1
D: NA
size: NA
DNA: TGTGCCAGCAGCTTAAACGAGGCCCTAGGCTCGAGGAGGGGCTACACCTTC
CDR3: CASSLNEALGSRRGYTF

J: TRBJ1-5
V: TRBV19
D: TRBD1
size: once
DNA: TGTGCCAGTAGTCCGACGGACAGGAGCAATCAGCCCCAGCATTTT
CDR3: CASSPTDRSNQPQHF

J: TRBJ2-1
V: TRBV5-1
D: TRBD2
size: NA
DNA: TGCGCCAGCAGCTTGGTTCTAGCGGGGGGTCACCAGTACGAGAATGAGCAGTTCTTC
CDR3: CASSLVLAGGHQYENEQFF

J: TRBJ1-1
V: TRBV5-4
D: NA
size: few
DNA: TGTGCCAGCAGCTCCCGGGGGGCCCTGAGGGCTGAAGCTTTCTTT
CDR3: CASSSRGALRAEAFF

J: TRBJ2-1
V: TRBV6-5
D: NA
size: NA
DNA: TGTGCCAGCAGCAAACGGGCGGGGGCTTACAATGAGCAGTTCTTC
CDR3: CASSKRAGAYNEQFF

J: TRBJ1-5
V: TRBV19
D: NA
size: NA
DNA: TGTGCCAGTAGTGTCAGCGATCAGCCCCAGCATTTT
CDR3: CASSVSDQPQHF

J: TRBJ2-5
V: TRBV5-1
D: NA
size: NA
DNA: TGCGCCAGCAGCTTGGCGGGGAGCATCCAAGAGACCCAGTACTTC
CDR3: CASSLAGSIQETQYF

J: TRBJ1-1
V: TRBV10-3
D: NA
size: NA
DNA: TGTGCCATCAGTCACCACAGGTTTATGAACACTGAAGCTTTCTTT
CDR3: CAISHHRFMNTEAFF

J: TRBJ1-4
V: TRBV6-5
D: TRBD1
size: NA
DNA: TGTGCCAGCAGGAGCCCGGGACAGCGGAATGAAAAACTGTTTTTT
CDR3: CASRSPGQRNEKLFF

J: TRBJ2-7
V: TRBV9
D: NA
size: NA
DNA: TGTGCCAGCAGCGTAGGAGGGACTCAAACCGATCTAATGGCCGAGCAGTACTTC
CDR3: CASSVGGTQTDLMAEQYF

J: TRBJ1-1
V: TRBV4-3
D: NA
size: once
DNA: TGCGCCAGCAGCCAAGATCATGAGGCGACGAACACTGAAGCTTTCTTT
CDR3: CASSQDHEATNTEAFF

J: TRBJ1-1
V: TRBV2
D: NA
size: once
DNA: TGTGCCAGCAGTGGACAGGAATTCCCCCCAAGGAAAGTAGGCACTGAAGCTTTCTTT
CDR3: CASSGQEFPPRKVGTEAFF

J: TRBJ1-1
V: TRBV7-2
D: NA
size: NA
DNA: TGTGCCAGCAAAGAGGTATTGAACACTGAAGCTTTCTTT
CDR3: CASKEVLNTEAFF

J: TRBJ1-2
V: TRBV7-2
D: NA
size: NA
DNA: TGTGCCAGCAGCCCGCGACAGGCTTTACTCTATGGCTACACCTTC
CDR3: CASSPRQALLYGYTF

J: TRBJ2-5
V: TRBV7-8
D: TRBD2
size: NA
DNA: TGTGCCAGCAGCGTAAGCGGGACTAGCGGCCAAGAGACCCAGTACTTC
CDR3: CASSVSGTSGQETQYF

J: TRBJ2-3
V: TRBV5-1
D: TRBD1
size: NA
DNA: TGCGCCAGCAGCTTGAAGACAGGGGGCTATCGTTCCACAGATACGCAGTATTTT
CDR3: CASSLKTGGYRSTDTQYF

J: TRBJ1-2
V: TRBV5-1
D: TRBD1
size: NA
DNA: TGCGCCAGCAGCTCTACATACAGGGGGCGAGGGCCCTATGGCTACACCTTC
CDR3: CASSSTYRGRGPYGYTF

J: TRBJ2-2
V: TRBV13
D: TRBD1
size: NA
DNA: TGTGCCAGCAGCTTGCTGACAGGGGACACCGGGGAGCTGTTTTTT
CDR3: CASSLLTGDTGELFF

J: TRBJ2-3
V: TRBV5-6
D: NA
size: NA
DNA: TGTGCCAGCAGCTTGGTTGGGGGGGGGCAAGATACGCAGTATTTT
CDR3: CASSLVGGGQDTQYF

J: TRBJ1-5
V: TRBV5-1
D: NA
size: NA
DNA: TGCGCCAGCAGCTTGGATGACAGCGTTAGCGGTCAGCCCCAGCATTTT
CDR3: CASSLDDSVSGQPQHF

J: TRBJ1-2
V: TRBV28
D: TRBD1
size: NA
DNA: TGTGCCAGCAGTAAGGACAGGGTACCTTATGGCTACACCTTC
CDR3: CASSKDRVPYGYTF

J: TRBJ2-1
V: TRBV10-3
D: NA
size: once
DNA: TGTGCCATCAGTGAGTCGGTTAACAGAAATGAGCAGTTCTTC
CDR3: CAISESVNRNEQFF

J: TRBJ1-2
V: TRBV4-3
D: TRBD1
size: NA
DNA: TGCGCCAGCAGCCCACGGACAGGGGGGAACTATGGCTACACCTTC
CDR3: CASSPRTGGNYGYTF

J: TRBJ2-1
V: TRBV4-1
D: TRBD2
size: NA
DNA: TGCGCCAGCAGCCAACCGGGACTAGCGGCATGGGAGCAGTTCTTC
CDR3: CASSQPGLAAWEQFF

J: TRBJ2-2
V: TRBV28
D: NA
size: once
DNA: TGTGCCAGCAGTTCACAGGGCCGGTGGAACACCGGGGAGCTGTTTTTT
CDR3: CASSSQGRWNTGELFF

J: TRBJ2-7
V: TRBV6-5
D: TRBD1
size: NA
DNA: TGTGCCAGCAGTTACCAGGGGGACTACGAGCAGTACTTC
CDR3: CASSYQGDYEQYF

J: TRBJ1-5
V: TRBV9
D: NA
size: NA
DNA: TGTGCCAGCAGCCCGAGTCCAGGGCCCCCTAGCAATCAGCCCCAGCATTTT
CDR3: CASSPSPGPPSNQPQHF

J: TRBJ2-1
V: TRBV4-1
D: TRBD2
size: NA
DNA: TGCGCCAGCAGCCACGAACGCCTAGCGGGGCAGTTCTTC
CDR3: CASSHERLAGQFF

J: TRBJ2-1
V: TRBV29-1
D: NA
size: NA
DNA: TGCAGCGTTGTTAGGGGAAATGAGCAGTTCTTC
CDR3: CSVVRGNEQFF